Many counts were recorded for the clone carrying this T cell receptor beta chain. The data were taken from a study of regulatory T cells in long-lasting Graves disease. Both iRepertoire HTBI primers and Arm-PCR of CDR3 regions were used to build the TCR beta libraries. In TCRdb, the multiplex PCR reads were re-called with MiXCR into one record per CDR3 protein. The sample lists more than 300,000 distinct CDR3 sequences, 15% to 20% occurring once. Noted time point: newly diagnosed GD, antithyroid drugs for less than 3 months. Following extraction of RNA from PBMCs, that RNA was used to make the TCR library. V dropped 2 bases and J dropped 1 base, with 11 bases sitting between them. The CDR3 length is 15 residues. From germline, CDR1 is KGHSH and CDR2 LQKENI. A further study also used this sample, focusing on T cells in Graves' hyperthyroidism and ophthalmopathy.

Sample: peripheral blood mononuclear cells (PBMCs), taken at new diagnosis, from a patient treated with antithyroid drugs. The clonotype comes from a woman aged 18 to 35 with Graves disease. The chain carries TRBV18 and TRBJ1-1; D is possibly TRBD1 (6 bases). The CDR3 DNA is TGTGCCAGCTCACCAGTAATGACAGGGAACACTGAAGCTTTCTTT. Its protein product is CASSPVMTGNTEAFF.